This T cell receptor (beta chain) was recovered during a study of Graves' ophthalmopathy and Graves' hyperthyroidism. Study outcomes and limitations: Most thyroid clonotypes with frequency above 0.001 were detected in blood too.

On this clonotype itself: Its antigen is still unknown. An end of the junction differs from the germline gene, which may be a read error.

Scientists amplified the TCR beta CDR3 regions from RNA transcripts. An opening RT-PCR round employed HTBI primers and preceded a second-round multiplex PCR. TCRdb re-derived calls from the multiplex PCR reads in MiXCR, one entry per CDR3 protein. The table includes some 750,000 distinct CDR3 sequences, 35% to 50% detected once. Germline lookup yields CDR1 SGHTA and CDR2 FQGNSA. The CDR3 consists of 12 residues. PBMCs were isolated from a roughly 9.6 ml sample of fresh peripheral blood. The rearrangement uses TRBV7-2 and TRBJ2-3; D gene unclear. Sequencing was performed on peripheral blood. The receptor's source is an adult man with Graves' ophthalmopathy. CDR3 sequence: CGSSLGPDTQYF. CDR3 coding DNA: TGTGGCAGCAGCTTAGGTCCAGATACGCAGTATTTT.